These T cell receptor beta chains were read from a single sample in a study of blood T cell repertoires in COVID-19. Produced via immunoSEQ multiplex PCR; TCRdb's table is partial and in-frame only. The sample lists over 75,000 clones, roughly nine tenths occurring once. Specimen: peripheral blood. The receptors were sampled from a woman older than 75 with active COVID-19. CDR3s include the opening cysteine and the closing phenylalanine or tryptophan. A D gene is named only where the DNA matches it firmly. Expanded clones get a size class; other rows say once, few or many, or leave the size out.

TRBJ2-1	TRBV28	TRBD2	.	TGTGCCAGCAGCCCATGGACTAGCGGGTACTCCTACAATGAGCAGTTCTTC	CASSPWTSGYSYNEQFF
TRBJ2-7	TRBV21-1	.	.	TGTGCCAGCACCCCGTCCCGGCTGACTAGCGGCTACGAGCAGTACTTC	CASTPSRLTSGYEQYF
TRBJ2-7	TRBV7-2	TRBD2	.	TGTGCCAGCAGCTTAGCTTCTAGCGGCTACGAGCAGTACTTC	CASSLASSGYEQYF
TRBJ1-5	TRBV24-1	TRBD1	.	TGTGCCACCAGTGACCGGACAGGTAGCAATCAGCCCCAGCATTTT	CATSDRTGSNQPQHF
TRBJ1-2	TRBV7-9	.	.	TGTGCCAGCAGCTCATGGGGGCAACACTATGGCTACACCTTC	CASSSWGQHYGYTF
TRBJ1-2	TRBV7-2	.	.	TGTGCCAGCAGCTTCCTCAGGGTCGGATTGGTCGGCTACACCTTC	CASSFLRVGLVGYTF
TRBJ2-7	TRBV5-5	.	.	TGTGCCAGCAGCTCCACAGGGACATCCTACGAGCAGTACTTC	CASSSTGTSYEQYF
TRBJ1-2	TRBV3-1/TRBV3-2	TRBD1	.	TGTGCCAGCAGCCAGCAGGGGGCGGTCTATGGCTACACCTTC	CASSQQGAVYGYTF
TRBJ1-2	TRBV5-8	.	.	TGTGCCAGCAGCTTGGGCAGAAACTATGGCTACACCTTC	CASSLGRNYGYTF
TRBJ2-2	TRBV10-3	TRBD2	.	TGTGCCATCAGTCCCGGACTAGAAAGCACCGGGGAGCTGTTTTTT	CAISPGLESTGELFF
TRBJ1-1	TRBV6-1	.	.	TGTGCCAGCAGTGAATCCCAGGGCTACACTGAAGCTTTCTTT	CASSESQGYTEAFF
TRBJ2-3	TRBV3-1/TRBV3-2	.	.	TGTGCCAGCAGCCAAGCGGGAGCCGCAGATACGCAGTATTTT	CASSQAGAADTQYF
TRBJ1-3	TRBV28	.	.	TGTGCCAGCAGCCCGCGTCCGGGTTTCTCTGGAAACACCATATATTTT	CASSPRPGFSGNTIYF
TRBJ1-5	TRBV18	.	.	TGTGCCAGCTCACCTGGACCCGGGGAGCCCCAGCATTTT	CASSPGPGEPQHF
TRBJ2-1	TRBV10-3	.	.	TGTGCCATCAGTGACGGGAGTCAGAATGAGCAGTTCTTC	CAISDGSQNEQFF
TRBJ2-3	TRBV18	.	once	TGTGCCAGCTCACCTAGCGGAGCTAGCACAGATACGCAGTATTTT	CASSPSGASTDTQYF
TRBJ1-2	TRBV4-2	TRBD1	.	TGTGCCAGCAGCCAAGTGGGATCAGTGGGACAGGGGGCTTTCGGCTACACCTTC	CASSQVGSVGQGAFGYTF
TRBJ2-1	TRBV29-1	.	.	TGCAGCGTTCACAGATCAGGGTTAGAGCAGTTCTTC	CSVHRSGLEQFF
TRBJ1-2	TRBV10-3	.	.	TGTGCCATCAGTGGCTCTACAGGACCTTCCTATGGCTACACCTTC	CAISGSTGPSYGYTF
TRBJ2-5	TRBV19	.	.	TGTGCCAGTAGTATCGGAACAGTCGTTGAGACCCAGTACTTC	CASSIGTVVETQYF
TRBJ2-2	TRBV28	TRBD1	.	TGTGCCAGCAGTAGGGCAGGGGGCACCGGGGAGCTGTTTTTT	CASSRAGGTGELFF
TRBJ1-5	TRBV6-6	TRBD1	.	TGTGCCAGCAGTTACCAAAGACAGGGGAGTACCCAGCATTTT	CASSYQRQGSTQHF
TRBJ2-1	TRBV4-1	.	.	TGCGCCAGCAGCCATCAGTGGGAGGCGGGGAGCTCCTACAATGAGCAGTTCTTC	CASSHQWEAGSSYNEQFF
TRBJ2-7	TRBV18	.	.	TGTGCCAGCTCACCATTGGACAGTACCTACGAGCAGTACTTC	CASSPLDSTYEQYF
TRBJ2-7	TRBV11-2	TRBD1	.	TGTGCCAGCAGCTTAGAACAGGGGGCTTACTACGAGCAGTACTTC	CASSLEQGAYYEQYF
TRBJ2-5	TRBV7-2	.	.	TGTGCCAGCAGCGAAAACAGGGACCGGACCCAGTACTTC	CASSENRDRTQYF
TRBJ1-4	TRBV7-6	.	.	TGTGCCAGCAGCCACAGACAGAGCCTTAATGAAAAACTGTTTTTT	CASSHRQSLNEKLFF
TRBJ1-1	TRBV9	.	.	TGTGCCAGCAGCGTAGGGGCTACGAACACTGAAGCTTTCTTT	CASSVGATNTEAFF
TRBJ2-5	TRBV18	TRBD2	.	TGTGCCAGCTCTTCGGGACTAGCGGGAGAAGAGACCCAGTACTTC	CASSSGLAGEETQYF
TRBJ2-7	TRBV19	TRBD2	once	TGTGCCAGTAGTCCGGGGGGGGAGTCCACCGGGGAGCAGTACTTC	CASSPGGESTGEQYF
TRBJ2-5	TRBV7-9	TRBD2	.	TGTGCCAGCAGCTTGGGACTAGCATATCAAGAGACCCAGTACTTC	CASSLGLAYQETQYF
TRBJ2-6	TRBV20-1	TRBD1	.	TGCAGTGCTAGTGACAGACAGGGGGTCTGGGCCAACGTCCTGACTTTC	CSASDRQGVWANVLTF
TRBJ1-2	TRBV10-3	.	.	TGTGCCATCAGTGGTCAGGGGTCCCGAGGCTACACCTTC	CAISGQGSRGYTF
TRBJ2-5	TRBV18	.	.	TGTGCCAGCTCCGGAGTAACGAAGCAAGAGACCCAGTACTTC	CASSGVTKQETQYF
TRBJ1-2	TRBV5-5	.	once	TGTGCCAGCAGCCCCCCCGGCAGGGCCTATGGCTACACCTTC	CASSPPGRAYGYTF
TRBJ1-6	TRBV21-1	.	once	TGTGCCAGCAGCAAAGTATCAGGACAGGGTGGTTTGTCACCCCTCCACTTT	CASSKVSGQGGLSPLHF
TRBJ2-1	TRBV11-2	.	.	TGTGCCACGACGGGGCGGGGGCCTTCTGATGAGCAGTTCTTC	CATTGRGPSDEQFF
TRBJ2-3	TRBV3-1/TRBV3-2	.	once	TGTGCCAGCAGCCAAGACAGCGGTACAGATACGCAGTATTTT	CASSQDSGTDTQYF
TRBJ2-7	TRBV6-5	TRBD1	.	TGTGCCAGCAGTTTGGATTGGACAGGAAGCTCCTACGAGCAGTACTTC	CASSLDWTGSSYEQYF
TRBJ2-5	TRBV10-3	TRBD2	.	TGTGCCATCAGTCATAGCGGGAAAGAGACCCAGTACTTC	CAISHSGKETQYF
TRBJ2-2	TRBV7-9	.	.	TGTGCCAGCAGCCACAGCGGGGAGCTGTTTTTT	CASSHSGELFF
TRBJ1-2	TRBV18	.	.	TGTGCCAGCTCACTTCGGACAGTTTATGGCTACACCTTC	CASSLRTVYGYTF
TRBJ2-5	TRBV30	TRBD1	few	TGTGCCTGGAGTGACCTGGGCAGGGGGCAAGAGACCCAGTACTTC	CAWSDLGRGQETQYF
TRBJ1-4	TRBV5-4	.	.	TGTGCCAGCAGCTTCGCCCTTGGGAGTGAAAAACTGTTTTTT	CASSFALGSEKLFF
TRBJ2-1	TRBV11-2	.	few	TGTGCCAGCAGCCGTTGGAGAAATGAGCAGTTCTTC	CASSRWRNEQFF
TRBJ2-5	TRBV7-2	.	.	TGTGCCAGCACCTCGAGTCAGACCCAGTACTTC	CASTSSQTQYF
TRBJ2-7	TRBV21-1	.	.	TGTGCCAGCAGCAAAAAGGTTACAAAGGGAGTCCCGAGCGAGCAGTACTTC	CASSKKVTKGVPSEQYF
TRBJ2-1	TRBV19	TRBD2	once	TGTGCCAGTAGCCCTACTAGCGGGAGAATCTCCTACAATGAGCAGTTCTTC	CASSPTSGRISYNEQFF
TRBJ2-7	TRBV15	TRBD1	.	TGTGCCACCAGCAGAGCCCAGGGGGTCTACGAGCAGTACTTC	CATSRAQGVYEQYF
TRBJ1-5	TRBV2	.	.	TGTGCCAGCAGCGTTGACAGCTATAGCAATCAGCCCCAGCATTTT	CASSVDSYSNQPQHF
TRBJ2-1	TRBV11-3	.	.	TGTGCCAGCAGCTTACAAGGTGGACTCGGAGAGCAGTTCTTC	CASSLQGGLGEQFF
TRBJ2-3	TRBV7-9	TRBD2	.	TGTGCCAGCACCGTAGCGGGGGGGGCAGATACGCAGTATTTT	CASTVAGGADTQYF
TRBJ1-4	TRBV4-1	TRBD1	.	TGCGCCAGCAGTCCGGACAGGGTCGGTGAAAAACTGTTTTTT	CASSPDRVGEKLFF